This T cell receptor beta chain derives from a study of cytomegalovirus exposure and HLA in healthy donors. General study points: It was reported that TCR beta sequences correctly inferred the HLA-A and HLA-B alleles for most subjects. Confirmation in vitro established that a few CMV-associated chains were specific for CMV antigens. A later analysis found that most CMV-associated TCR beta chains appeared HLA-restricted.

PCR employed 60 Vbeta and 13 Jbeta primers. Measured with immunoSEQ multiplex PCR; TCRdb has only the in-frame clones, and not every one. The listing records more than 100,000 clones. Turning to this clone: No antigen is known for it.

The CDR3 runs 17 residues. After removal of 4 bases from V and 2 bases from J, the junction contained 10 bases not matched to a gene. Germline V lookup: CDR1 SGHRS, CDR2 YFSETQ. This receptor was identified in a middle-aged woman in good health and CMV-seronegative. The J gene is TRBJ2-3, the V gene TRBV5-1; 10 positions match TRBD2. The specimen was PBMCs. The chain's CDR3 is CASSAYLAGAVTDTQYF. CDR3 nucleotides: TGCGCCAGCAGCGCCTATCTAGCGGGGGCGGTCACAGATACGCAGTATTTT. The full variable domain, completed using reference TRBV5-1 and TRBJ2-3, is KAGVTQTPRYLIKTRGQQVTLSCSPISGHRSVSWYQQTPGQGLQFLFEYFSETQRNKGNFPGRFSGRQFSNSRSEMNVSTLELGDSALYLCASSAYLAGAVTDTQYFGPGTRLTVL.